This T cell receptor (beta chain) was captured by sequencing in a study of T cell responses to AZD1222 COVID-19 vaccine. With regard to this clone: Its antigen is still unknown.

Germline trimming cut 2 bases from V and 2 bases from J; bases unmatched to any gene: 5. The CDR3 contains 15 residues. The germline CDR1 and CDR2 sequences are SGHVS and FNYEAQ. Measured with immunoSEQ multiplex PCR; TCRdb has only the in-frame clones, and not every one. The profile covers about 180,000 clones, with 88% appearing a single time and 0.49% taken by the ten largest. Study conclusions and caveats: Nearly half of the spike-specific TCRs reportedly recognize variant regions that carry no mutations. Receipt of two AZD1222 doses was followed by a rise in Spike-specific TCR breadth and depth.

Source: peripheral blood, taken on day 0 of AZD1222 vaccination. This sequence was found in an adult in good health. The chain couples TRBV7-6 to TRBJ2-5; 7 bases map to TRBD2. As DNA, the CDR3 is TGTGCCAGCAGCTTAACGGGGGGTAGGCAAGAGACCCAGTACTTC. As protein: CASSLTGGRQETQYF.